Sequencing of this T cell receptor (beta chain) was carried out in a study of CD8 T cells in Susac syndrome. Sequencing of TCR beta, carried out with a high-throughput approach, was applied to CD8+ and CD4+ T cells from the blood. The CD8+ and CD4+ T cells were negatively isolated, with the TEMRA cells enriched by FACS. With random hexamers, reverse transcription was performed on about 0.45 to 1 ug of RNA. TCRdb recomputed calls from the immunoSEQ multiplex PCR reads with MiXCR, one row per CDR3 protein. Among around 200,000 distinct CDR3 sequences listed, around nine tenths were seen once. The sequenced material came from CD8+ T cells from PBMCs. This TCR was recovered from a human donor with multiple sclerosis.

This chain's CDR3 is CASSQEKLAGGPPHEQYF. The CDR3, as DNA: TGTGCCAGCAGCCAAGAAAAGCTAGCGGGAGGGCCGCCCCACGAGCAGTACTTC. The J gene is TRBJ2-7, the V gene TRBV4-2; 12 positions match TRBD2. The trim removed 0 bases at V and 5 bases at J, leaving 11 bases unmatched. This CDR3 is 18 amino acids long. CDR1 and CDR2 from the germline V gene are LGHNA and YNFKEQ.